This T cell receptor (beta chain) was captured in a study of T cell responses to AZD1222 COVID-19 vaccine. Study-wide context: Both about-4-week and about-12-week second-dose recipients were combined. General study findings and limits: White British donors predominated, females outnumbered males, and clonal diversity was possibly underestimated. Spike-specific TCR depth and breadth grew after two AZD1222 doses. Just 5 to 7 AZD1222 recipients were seropositive at baseline.

The repertoire was sequenced with immunoSEQ multiplex PCR; TCRdb's copy has only in-frame clones and lacks some. The sample lists about 120,000 clones, 85% to 90% occurring once. A remark on this clone: Its antigen is currently unknown.

V gave up 4 bases and J gave up 0 bases; unmatched junction bases: 2. CDR3 length: 15 residues. Germline CDR1 reads SGHTA; CDR2 reads FQGNSA. The V call is TRBV7-2, the J call TRBJ2-1, with 8 positions matching TRBD1. This TCR was sampled from an adult in good health. The specimen comprised peripheral blood, sampled on day 0 of AZD1222 vaccination. This CDR3 reads CASSSTGGSYNEQFF. Here the CDR3 DNA reads TGTGCCAGCAGCTCCACAGGGGGCTCCTACAATGAGCAGTTCTTC.